Following are 2 T cell receptor beta chains from one sample sequenced in a study of T cells expressing NK-cell markers. TCRdb re-analyzed the 5' RACE reads; it lists each CDR3 protein once, without DNA. Seen in this sample are approximately 170,000 distinct CDR3 sequences; the ten most common clones hold around 20%. The sequenced sample consisted of blood T cells: a sorted CD56 or NKG2C T cell subset, CD4+ or CD8+ T cells, or bulk PBMC T cells (not recorded which). Source of these receptors: a man aged 18 to 69 in good health.

The chain joins TRBV18 to TRBJ2-3; TCRdb calls TRBD1, which cannot be checked without DNA. The CDR3 runs 17 residues. Per germline, CDR1 KGHSH and CDR2 LQKENI. CDR3 sequence reads: CASSLRTGTEHTDTQYF.

V usage is TRBV27 and J usage is TRBJ1-6. The CDR3 is 14 amino acids. Germline CDR1 and CDR2: MNHEY and SMNVEV (reference sequence). The CDR3 spells CASSLVREDSPLHF.